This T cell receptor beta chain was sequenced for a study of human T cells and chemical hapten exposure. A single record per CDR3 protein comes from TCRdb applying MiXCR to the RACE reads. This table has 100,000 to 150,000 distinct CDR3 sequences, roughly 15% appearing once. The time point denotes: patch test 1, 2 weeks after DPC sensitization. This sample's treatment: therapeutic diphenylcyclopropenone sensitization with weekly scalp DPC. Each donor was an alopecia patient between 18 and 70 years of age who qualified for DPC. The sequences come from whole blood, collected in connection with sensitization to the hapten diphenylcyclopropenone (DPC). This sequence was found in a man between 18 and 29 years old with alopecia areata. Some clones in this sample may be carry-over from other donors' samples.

CDR3 sequence reads: CASAWDNSPLHF. CDR3 sequence (DNA): TGCGCCAGCGCCTGGGATAATTCACCCCTCCACTTT. The chain links TRBV5-1 to TRBJ1-6; D is unresolved. The ends were cut back, 7 bases at V and 5 bases at J, with 7 bases in the middle. This CDR3 comprises 12 residues. CDR1 is SGHRS and CDR2 is YFSETQ in the germline V gene.